These T cell receptor beta chains were read from a single sample in a study of shared clonotypes between healthy human individuals. The assay was immunoSEQ multiplex PCR, and TCRdb's table has in-frame clones only and misses some. The sample has about 2 million clones; approximately 94% are singletons. Source material: naive CD8+ T cells sorted from blood. The receptor set was obtained from a man in his late teens or twenties in good health. Each CDR3 is given with its conserved first and last residue. The D gene is left open where the match is weak. Clone size appears in some rows only: once, few, many, or a class for an expanded clone.

J: TRBJ1-3; size: NA; V: TRBV5-1; D: NA; CDR3: CASSLGAAGGVSGNTIYF; DNA: TGCGCCAGCAGCTTGGGGGCAGCCGGAGGCGTCTCTGGAAACACCATATATTTT
J: TRBJ2-7; size: NA; V: TRBV27; D: NA; CDR3: CASSLSLAPYEQYF; DNA: TGTGCCAGCAGTTTATCCCTAGCGCCCTACGAGCAGTACTTC
J: TRBJ2-7; size: NA; V: TRBV27; D: NA; CDR3: CASSYGQGSSYEQYF; DNA: TGTGCCAGCAGTTACGGGCAGGGAAGCTCCTACGAGCAGTACTTC
J: TRBJ2-2; size: NA; V: TRBV7-9; D: NA; CDR3: CASSLTSNTGELFF; DNA: TGTGCCAGCAGCTTAACTAGCAACACCGGGGAGCTGTTTTTT
J: TRBJ2-5; size: NA; V: TRBV4-1; D: TRBD2; CDR3: CASSPDLAGGETQYF; DNA: TGCGCCAGCAGCCCGGATCTAGCGGGCGGTGAGACCCAGTACTTC
J: TRBJ1-2; size: once; V: TRBV19; D: NA; CDR3: CASSWGGEAGYTF; DNA: TGTGCCAGTTCCTGGGGAGGAGAAGCGGGCTACACCTTC
J: TRBJ1-1; size: once; V: TRBV6-1; D: NA; CDR3: CASSETPGASNTEAFF; DNA: TGTGCCAGCAGTGAAACGCCCGGGGCTTCGAACACTGAAGCTTTCTTT
J: TRBJ1-2; size: NA; V: TRBV19; D: TRBD1; CDR3: CASFDQGTGTTPGYTF; DNA: TGTGCCAGTTTCGATCAGGGGACAGGGACCACACCAGGCTACACCTTC
J: TRBJ2-3; size: NA; V: TRBV30; D: TRBD1; CDR3: CAWSYGQGVTSDTQYF; DNA: TGTGCCTGGAGTTACGGACAGGGGGTTACTTCAGATACGCAGTATTTT
J: TRBJ2-3; size: once; V: TRBV28; D: NA; CDR3: CASSWRRMPSTNTQYF; DNA: TGTGCCAGCAGCTGGAGGCGGATGCCTAGCACAAATACGCAGTATTTT
J: TRBJ2-7; size: NA; V: TRBV18; D: TRBD1; CDR3: CASSPGTGQLEQYF; DNA: TGTGCCAGCTCACCAGGGACAGGGCAACTAGAGCAGTACTTC
J: TRBJ2-5; size: once; V: TRBV10-2; D: TRBD1; CDR3: CAIDFVSGGRETQYF; DNA: TGCGCCATCGATTTCGTCTCAGGGGGCAGGGAGACCCAGTACTTC
J: TRBJ2-1; size: NA; V: TRBV7-9; D: NA; CDR3: CASSAGNEQFF; DNA: TGTGCCAGCAGCGCGGGCAATGAGCAGTTCTTC
J: TRBJ1-1; size: NA; V: TRBV13; D: NA; CDR3: CASSHRTHQNTEAFF; DNA: TGTGCCAGCAGCCATCGGACACACCAGAACACTGAAGCTTTCTTT
J: TRBJ2-7; size: NA; V: TRBV13; D: TRBD1; CDR3: CASSGDRAQSEQYF; DNA: TGTGCCAGCAGCGGGGACAGGGCCCAGAGCGAGCAGTACTTC
J: TRBJ2-3; size: NA; V: TRBV6-1; D: NA; CDR3: CASSEEWVGGTDTQYF; DNA: TGTGCCAGCAGTGAAGAATGGGTCGGGGGCACAGATACGCAGTATTTT
J: TRBJ2-3; size: NA; V: TRBV9; D: TRBD2; CDR3: CASSPGPTSGGTLMSTDTQYF; DNA: TGTGCCAGCAGCCCAGGACCGACTAGCGGGGGTACGTTAATGAGCACAGATACGCAGTATTTT
J: TRBJ2-3; size: NA; V: TRBV6-5; D: NA; CDR3: CASIIGGTQYF; DNA: TGTGCCAGCATAATCGGGGGAACGCAGTATTTT
J: TRBJ2-5; size: NA; V: TRBV13; D: TRBD2; CDR3: CASSSGTSGVETQYF; DNA: TGTGCCAGCAGCTCGGGGACTAGCGGGGTAGAGACCCAGTACTTC
J: TRBJ2-7; size: NA; V: TRBV11-2; D: NA; CDR3: CASSLGHREQYF; DNA: TGTGCCAGCAGCTTAGGACATCGAGAGCAGTACTTC
J: TRBJ2-7; size: NA; V: TRBV27; D: NA; CDR3: CASSTKYRVEDPEQYF; DNA: TGTGCCAGCAGTACTAAGTACAGGGTAGAGGACCCCGAGCAGTACTTC
J: TRBJ2-7; size: NA; V: TRBV19; D: NA; CDR3: CASSPPQSYEQYF; DNA: TGTGCCAGTAGCCCCCCCCAGAGCTACGAGCAGTACTTC
J: TRBJ2-7; size: NA; V: TRBV6-5; D: NA; CDR3: CASSPTGLVNEQYF; DNA: TGTGCCAGCAGTCCAACCGGGTTGGTGAACGAGCAGTACTTC
J: TRBJ1-2; size: NA; V: TRBV10-2; D: NA; CDR3: CASSETGFSGYTF; DNA: TGCGCCAGCAGTGAGACGGGGTTTAGTGGCTACACCTTC
J: TRBJ1-1; size: few; V: TRBV5-1; D: NA; CDR3: CASSLDRGMNTEAFF; DNA: TGCGCCAGCAGCTTGGACCGGGGCATGAACACTGAAGCTTTCTTT
J: TRBJ2-1; size: NA; V: TRBV27; D: NA; CDR3: CASTPGGANNEQFF; DNA: TGTGCCAGCACCCCAGGGGGGGCGAACAATGAGCAGTTCTTC
J: TRBJ1-6; size: NA; V: TRBV27; D: NA; CDR3: CASSFIGARSPLHF; DNA: TGTGCCAGCAGTTTCATAGGGGCTCGGTCACCCCTCCACTTT
J: TRBJ2-7; size: NA; V: TRBV6-5; D: NA; CDR3: CASSATGYEQYF; DNA: TGTGCCAGCAGCGCGACAGGCTACGAGCAGTACTTC
J: TRBJ2-2; size: NA; V: TRBV6-6; D: NA; CDR3: CASTPRGITNTGELFF; DNA: TGTGCCAGCACCCCAAGAGGCATTACGAACACCGGGGAGCTGTTTTTT
J: TRBJ2-2; size: NA; V: TRBV27; D: TRBD1; CDR3: CASSLLEVAGGNTGELFF; DNA: TGTGCCAGCAGTTTACTGGAGGTTGCAGGGGGGAACACCGGGGAGCTGTTTTTT
J: TRBJ1-2; size: once; V: TRBV9; D: NA; CDR3: CASSAGITQGGYTF; DNA: TGTGCCAGCAGCGCGGGGATTACCCAGGGTGGCTACACCTTC
J: TRBJ1-1; size: NA; V: TRBV7-9; D: NA; CDR3: CASTLGDTEAFF; DNA: TGTGCCAGCACCCTGGGGGACACTGAAGCTTTCTTT
J: TRBJ1-1; size: NA; V: TRBV10-3; D: TRBD1; CDR3: CAISPGQGYTEAFF; DNA: TGTGCCATCTCCCCAGGACAGGGGTACACTGAAGCTTTCTTT
J: TRBJ2-7; size: NA; V: TRBV6-5; D: NA; CDR3: CASSSPRGGSYEQYF; DNA: TGTGCCAGCAGTTCCCCCAGGGGAGGTTCCTACGAGCAGTACTTC
J: TRBJ1-6; size: NA; V: TRBV6-5; D: NA; CDR3: CASSYKDYNSPLHF; DNA: TGTGCCAGCAGTTATAAGGACTATAATTCACCCCTCCACTTT
J: TRBJ1-2; size: NA; V: TRBV5-6; D: NA; CDR3: CASSLVRGLYGYTF; DNA: TGTGCCAGCAGCTTGGTAAGGGGTCTCTATGGCTACACCTTC
J: TRBJ2-1; size: NA; V: TRBV7-9; D: TRBD2; CDR3: CASSYLPSSGSNEQFF; DNA: TGTGCCAGCAGCTATCTTCCATCAAGCGGGAGTAATGAGCAGTTCTTC